The clone carrying this TCR beta chain occurred a few times. The CDR3 runs 18 residues. The V and J ends lost 1 base and 2 bases respectively, with 17 bases between them. Germline lookup yields CDR1 SGHAT and CDR2 FQNNGV. This entry is derived from a study of blood T cell repertoires in COVID-19. Looking at the study overall: T cells, B-cell-depleted T cells, or PBMCs provided the cDNA or gDNA that served as material.

Generated by immunoSEQ multiplex PCR, the TCRdb table keeps only in-frame clones and is missing some. The sample yields about 150,000 clones, nearly 80% seen once. Input material: peripheral blood. The sequence was obtained from a man at least 80 years old with acute or convalescent COVID-19. The chain carries TRBV11-2 and TRBJ2-2, with D perhaps TRBD2 (7 bases). The CDR3 DNA reads TGTGCCAGCAGCTTAGCCGCGGGGGCCAACCTCAACACCGGGGAGCTGTTTTTT. Translation: CASSLAAGANLNTGELFF.